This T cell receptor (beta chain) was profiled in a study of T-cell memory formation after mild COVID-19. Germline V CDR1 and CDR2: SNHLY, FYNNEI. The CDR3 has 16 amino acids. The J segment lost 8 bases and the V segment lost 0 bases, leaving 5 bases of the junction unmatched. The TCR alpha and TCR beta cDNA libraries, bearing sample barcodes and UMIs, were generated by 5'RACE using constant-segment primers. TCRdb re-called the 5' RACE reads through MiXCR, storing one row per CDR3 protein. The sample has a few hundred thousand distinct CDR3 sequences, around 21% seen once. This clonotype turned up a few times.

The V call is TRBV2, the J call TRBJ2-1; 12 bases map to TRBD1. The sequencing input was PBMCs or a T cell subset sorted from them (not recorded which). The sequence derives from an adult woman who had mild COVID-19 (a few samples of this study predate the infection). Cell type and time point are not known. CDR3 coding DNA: TGTGCCAGCAGTGAAGCGCGGGACAGGGGGCAACATGAGCAGTTCTTC. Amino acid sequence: CASSEARDRGQHEQFF. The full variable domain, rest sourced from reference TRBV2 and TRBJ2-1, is EPEVTQTPSHQVTQMGQEVILRCVPISNHLYFYWYRQILGQKVEFLVSFYNNEISEKSEIFDDQFSVERPDGSNFTLKIRSTKLEDSAMYFCASSEARDRGQHEQFFGPGTRLTVL.